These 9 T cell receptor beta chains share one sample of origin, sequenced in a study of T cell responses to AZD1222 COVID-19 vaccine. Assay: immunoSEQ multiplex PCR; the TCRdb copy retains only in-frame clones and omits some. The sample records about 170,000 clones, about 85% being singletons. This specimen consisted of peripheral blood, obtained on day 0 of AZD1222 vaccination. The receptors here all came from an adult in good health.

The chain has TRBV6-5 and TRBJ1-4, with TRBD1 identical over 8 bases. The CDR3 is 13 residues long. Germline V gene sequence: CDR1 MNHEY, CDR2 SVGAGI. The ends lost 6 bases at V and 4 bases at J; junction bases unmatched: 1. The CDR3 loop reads CASRGQGNEKLFF. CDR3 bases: TGTGCCAGCAGAGGACAGGGTAATGAAAAACTGTTTTTT.

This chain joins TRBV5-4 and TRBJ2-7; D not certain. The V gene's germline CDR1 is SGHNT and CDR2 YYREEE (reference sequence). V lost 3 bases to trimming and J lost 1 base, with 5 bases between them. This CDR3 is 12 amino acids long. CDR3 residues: CASSSRSYEQYF. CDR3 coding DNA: TGTGCCAGCAGCTCCCGTTCCTACGAGCAGTACTTC.

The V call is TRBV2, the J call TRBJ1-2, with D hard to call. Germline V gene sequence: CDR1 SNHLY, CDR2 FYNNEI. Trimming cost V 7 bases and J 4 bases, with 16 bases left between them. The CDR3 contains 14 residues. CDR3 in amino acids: CASKLQRESYGYTF. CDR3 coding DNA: TGTGCCAGCAAATTACAGAGGGAGAGCTATGGCTACACCTTC.

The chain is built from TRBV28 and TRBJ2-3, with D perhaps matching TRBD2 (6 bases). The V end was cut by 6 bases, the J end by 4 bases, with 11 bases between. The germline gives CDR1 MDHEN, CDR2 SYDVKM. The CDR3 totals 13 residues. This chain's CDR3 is CASRSGGSDTQYF. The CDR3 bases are TGTGCCAGCAGGTCCGGAGGGTCAGATACGCAGTATTTT.

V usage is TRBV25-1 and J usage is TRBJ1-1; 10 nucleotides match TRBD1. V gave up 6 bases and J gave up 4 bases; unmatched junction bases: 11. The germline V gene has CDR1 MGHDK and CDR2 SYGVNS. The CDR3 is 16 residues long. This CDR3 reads CASRPRTGGIITEAFF. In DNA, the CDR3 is TGTGCCAGCAGACCACGGACAGGGGGGATCATCACTGAAGCTTTCTTT.

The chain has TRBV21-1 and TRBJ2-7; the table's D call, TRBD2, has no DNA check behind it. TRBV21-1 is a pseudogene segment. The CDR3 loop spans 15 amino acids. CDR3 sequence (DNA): TGTGCCAGCAGCACGACTAGCGGGAGGGGGTTGGAGCAGTACTTC. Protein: CASSTTSGRGLEQYF.

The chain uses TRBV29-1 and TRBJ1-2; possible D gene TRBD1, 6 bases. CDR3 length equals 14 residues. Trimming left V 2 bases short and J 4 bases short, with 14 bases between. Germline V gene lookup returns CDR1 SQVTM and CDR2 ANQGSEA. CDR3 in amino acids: CSVEMIGGGYGYTF. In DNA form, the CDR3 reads TGCAGCGTTGAAATGATAGGGGGAGGCTATGGCTACACCTTC.

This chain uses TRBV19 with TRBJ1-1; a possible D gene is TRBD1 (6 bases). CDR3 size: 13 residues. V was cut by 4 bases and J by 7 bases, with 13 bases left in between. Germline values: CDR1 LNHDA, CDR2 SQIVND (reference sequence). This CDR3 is CASSTTGSGEAFF. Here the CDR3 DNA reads TGTGCCAGTAGTACAACAGGGTCGGGTGAAGCTTTCTTT.

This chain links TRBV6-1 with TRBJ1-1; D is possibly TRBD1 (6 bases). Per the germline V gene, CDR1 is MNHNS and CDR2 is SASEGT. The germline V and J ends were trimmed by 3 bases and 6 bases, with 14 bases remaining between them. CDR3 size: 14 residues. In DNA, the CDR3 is TGTGCCAGCAGTGATGGGCAGGGGTGGGCTGAAGCTTTCTTT. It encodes CASSDGQGWAEAFF.